Presented here are 26 T cell receptor beta chains from one specimen sequenced in a study of blood T cell repertoires in COVID-19. Some clones are missing from TCRdb's copy, which holds only in-frame ones; the method was immunoSEQ multiplex PCR. The repertoire holds fewer than 350,000 clones, with roughly 91% as singletons. Sample: PBMCs or T cells enriched from blood (not recorded which). Source of these receptors: a woman aged 40 to 55 with acute COVID-19.

There are a few counts of this clone. The chain employs TRBV7-9 and TRBJ2-7; 9 nucleotides agree with TRBD1. This CDR3 region has 16 residues. CDR1 is SEHNR and CDR2 is FQNEAQ in the germline V gene (reference sequence). Trimming removed 0 bases from V and 4 bases from J; junction bases left unmatched: 7. The CDR3 region has the DNA TGTGCCAGCAGCTTAGCGGGGACAGGGAGGGATTACGAGCAGTACTTC. Translated: CASSLAGTGRDYEQYF.

The rearrangement uses TRBV19 and TRBJ2-2; D is undetermined. The CDR3 covers 13 residues. In germline, CDR1 is LNHDA, CDR2 SQIVND (reference sequence). With 3 bases removed from V and 7 bases from J, the gap between germline ends came to 9 bases. CDR3 loop: CASSISVIGELFF. For the CDR3, the DNA is TGTGCCAGTAGTATCTCTGTTATCGGGGAGCTGTTTTTT. Variable domain in full (rest from reference TRBV19 and TRBJ2-2): DGGITQSPKYLFRKEGQNVTLSCEQNLNHDAMYWYRQDPGQGLRLIYYSQIVNDFQKGDIAEGYSVSREKKESFPLTVTSAQKNPTAFYLCASSISVIGELFFGEGSRLTVL.

The chain carries TRBV7-2 and TRBJ2-7; D might be TRBD1 (6 bases). The CDR3 covers 13 residues. From germline, CDR1 is SGHTA and CDR2 FQGNSA. The germline V and J ends were trimmed by 3 bases and 4 bases, with 10 bases remaining between them. The CDR3: CASSFHQGYEQYF. The CDR3, as DNA: TGTGCCAGCAGCTTTCACCAGGGGTACGAGCAGTACTTC.

The rearrangement uses TRBV7-8 and TRBJ2-5; no firm D call. Trimming took off 4 bases at V and 4 bases at J, with 10 bases between the two ends. The CDR3 loop spans 13 amino acids. Per germline, CDR1 SGHVS and CDR2 FQNEAQ. The CDR3 loop reads CASSSQLGETQYF. Here the CDR3 DNA reads TGTGCCAGCAGCTCACAGTTAGGAGAGACCCAGTACTTC.

This chain connects TRBV7-8 to TRBJ2-3; 9 nucleotides line up with TRBD2. The germline V gene has CDR1 SGHVS and CDR2 FQNEAQ. V was pared by 3 bases and J by 0 bases, with 16 bases of the junction left unmatched. CDR3 length: 20 residues. CDR3 sequence (DNA): TGTGCCAGCAGCTTGACCCGAATAGCGGGGGCCAAACCTAGCACAGATACGCAGTATTTT. Its translation is CASSLTRIAGAKPSTDTQYF. Full variable domain (rest looked up from reference TRBV7-8 and TRBJ2-3): GAGVSQSPRYKVAKRGQDVALRCDPISGHVSLFWYQQALGQGPEFLTYFQNEAQLDKSGLPSDRFFAERPEGSVSTLKIQRTQQEDSAVYLCASSLTRIAGAKPSTDTQYFGPGTRLTVL.

The chain recombines TRBV7-8 with TRBJ2-2; D might be TRBD2 (6 bases). Looked up from germline, CDR1 is SGHVS and CDR2 is FQNEAQ. The CDR3 has 17 amino acids. The V and J ends lost 1 base and 6 bases respectively, with 18 bases between them. The CDR3 loop reads CASSLVYARGYPGELFF. CDR3 DNA sequence: TGTGCCAGCAGCTTAGTTTATGCTCGGGGGTATCCCGGGGAGCTGTTTTTT. Variable domain in full (rest from reference TRBV7-8 and TRBJ2-2): GAGVSQSPRYKVAKRGQDVALRCDPISGHVSLFWYQQALGQGPEFLTYFQNEAQLDKSGLPSDRFFAERPEGSVSTLKIQRTQQEDSAVYLCASSLVYARGYPGELFFGEGSRLTVL.

V gene TRBV28 combines with J gene TRBJ1-1; D is possibly TRBD1 (5 bases). Per germline, CDR1 MDHEN and CDR2 SYDVKM. V was trimmed by 4 bases and J by 0 bases, leaving 12 bases between them. CDR3 length equals 15 residues. The CDR3 DNA follows: TGTGCCAGCAGTTCGCAACAGGTGCTGAACACTGAAGCTTTCTTT. As protein: CASSSQQVLNTEAFF. Using reference TRBV28 and TRBJ1-1 for the parts outside the CDR3, the full variable domain is DVKVTQSSRYLVKRTGEKVFLECVQDMDHENMFWYRQDPGLGLRLIYFSYDVKMKEKGDIPEGYSVSREKKERFSLILESASTNQTSMYLCASSSQQVLNTEAFFGQGTRLTVV.

The chain joins TRBV12-3 or TRBV12-4 to TRBJ1-6; no definite D call. Trimming pared 4 bases from V and 8 bases from J, leaving 6 bases between. There are 12 residues in the CDR3. In nucleotides, the CDR3 is TGTGCCAGCAGTTCGTCTTATTCACCCCTCCACTTT. It specifies CASSSSYSPLHF.

V is TRBV7-2 and J is TRBJ2-5; D not certain. Trimming removed 4 bases at V and 5 bases at J, with 5 bases between. The germline gives CDR1 SGHTA, CDR2 FQGNSA. There are 11 residues in the CDR3. The CDR3 coding sequence is TGTGCCAGCAGCTCGACTGAGACCCAGTACTTC. Protein: CASSSTETQYF.

CDR3 sequence reads: CASSGTSGANTQYF. The CDR3 DNA sequence: TGTGCCAGTAGTGGGACTAGCGGGGCAAATACGCAGTATTTT. The V gene is TRBV19, the J gene TRBJ2-3; 13 bases fit TRBD2. The CDR3 totals 14 residues. Per germline, CDR1 LNHDA and CDR2 SQIVND (reference sequence). Trimming cost V 5 bases and J 7 bases; bases outside gene matches: 3.

The J gene is TRBJ1-2, the V gene TRBV19, with 9 bases fitting TRBD1. Germline values: CDR1 LNHDA, CDR2 SQIVND (reference sequence). The V segment lost 7 bases and the J segment 0 bases; nucleotides outside the gene matches: 12. This CDR3 comprises 17 residues. The CDR3 region has the DNA TGTGCCAGTACCCACATTCCGGGACAGGGATCTAACTATGGCTACACCTTC. This gives the protein CASTHIPGQGSNYGYTF.

This chain links TRBV7-9 with TRBJ1-1, with 9 bases identical to TRBD1. The length of the CDR3 is 13 residues. Germline V gene data show CDR1 as SEHNR and CDR2 as FQNEAQ (reference sequence). V lost 5 bases, J lost 7 bases, and 5 bases stayed unmatched. The CDR3 DNA reads as TGTGCCAGCAGCCACCGGACAGGGGATGAAGCTTTCTTT. As protein: CASSHRTGDEAFF.

The chain employs TRBV7-2 and TRBJ2-7; D may be TRBD2 (5 bases). The V end lost 1 base, the J end lost 4 bases, and 14 bases lay between the germline ends. CDR1 and CDR2 (germline): SGHTA, FQGNSA. This CDR3 spans 15 amino acids. DNA of the CDR3: TGTGCCAGCAGCTTAGTAGGGAGCGGTAGGTACGAGCAGTACTTC. Amino acids: CASSLVGSGRYEQYF.

The rearrangement links TRBV5-1 to TRBJ2-7; TRBD2 matches at 7 bases. The CDR3 sequence is 15 residues long. V lost 0 bases and J lost 3; bases outside the gene matches: 6. The germline V gene encodes CDR1 SGHRS and CDR2 YFSETQ. The chain's CDR3 is CASSLGGGNSYEQYF. CDR3 nucleotide sequence: TGCGCCAGCAGCTTGGGCGGGGGTAATAGCTACGAGCAGTACTTC.

The J gene is TRBJ2-2, the V gene TRBV19; 11 nucleotides agree with TRBD2. CDR1 is LNHDA and CDR2 is SQIVND in the germline V gene (reference sequence). J lost 4 bases, V lost 5 bases, and 12 bases had no gene match. The CDR3 covers 18 residues. The CDR3, as DNA: TGTGCCAGTAGTCCGGGTACTAGCGGGGGCCGGGGCACCGGGGAGCTGTTTTTT. Encoded protein: CASSPGTSGGRGTGELFF.

CDR3 amino acids: CAWTIGHRVRIGLNTEAFF. CDR3 coding DNA: TGTGCCTGGACTATTGGCCACAGGGTGAGAATAGGCCTCAACACTGAAGCTTTCTTT. The chain couples TRBV30 to TRBJ1-1, with a tentative D call TRBD1 (6 bases). Germline V lookup: CDR1 GTSNPN, CDR2 SVGIG (reference sequence). This CDR3 has 19 amino acids. V gave up 4 bases and J gave up 2 bases, with 29 bases separating them.

This clone has a single count. The V gene is TRBV27, the J gene TRBJ1-6; 8 bases match TRBD1. The CDR3 is 14 residues long. J lost 10 bases, V lost 4 bases, and 6 bases had no gene match. The germline gives CDR1 MNHEY, CDR2 SMNVEV (reference sequence). DNA of the CDR3: TGTGCCAGCAGTTCGGACAGGGTGGTCTCACCCCTCCACTTT. This codes for CASSSDRVVSPLHF.

The rearrangement links TRBV11-2 to TRBJ1-3; the D is unclear. The CDR3 extends over 14 amino acids. V lost 0 bases to trimming and J lost 4 bases, with 7 bases between them. Germline CDR1 SGHAT, CDR2 FQNNGV. The CDR3 spells CASSLEGGGNTIYF. The CDR3 DNA reads as TGTGCCAGCAGCTTAGAGGGAGGCGGAAACACCATATATTTT.

This clone was counted only a few times. The chain carries TRBV6-2 or TRBV6-3 and TRBJ2-7; 7 nucleotides align to TRBD1. With V trimmed by 1 base and J by 2 bases, 5 bases remained unmatched. Germline V lookup: CDR1 MNHEY, CDR2 SVGEGT. The CDR3 has 15 amino acids. For the CDR3, the DNA is TGTGCCAGCAGTTACTTTTGGCAGGGGGCCTACGAGCAGTACTTC. Its protein is CASSYFWQGAYEQYF.

The chain is built from TRBV7-6 and TRBJ2-5; 7 bases are a match to TRBD2. V shed 5 bases and J 5 bases; nucleotides not matched to a gene: 17. Germline-derived CDR1 and CDR2 are SGHVS and FNYEAQ. There are 17 residues in the CDR3. The CDR3, as DNA: TGTGCCAGCAGCCACACGACTAGCTGGGCAATGGGGGAGACCCAGTACTTC. Translation: CASSHTTSWAMGETQYF.

The genes are TRBV12-3 or TRBV12-4 and TRBJ2-2; D is unresolved. V shed 5 bases and J shed 7 bases, with 8 bases lying between them. The CDR3 consists of 12 residues. The CDR3 here is CASSQGGGELFF. The CDR3 bases are TGTGCCAGCAGTCAAGGCGGCGGGGAGCTGTTTTTT.

This chain joins TRBV18 and TRBJ1-2; the D gene is possibly TRBD1 (5 bases). Deletions cut 3 bases from V and 8 bases from J, with 16 bases between. CDR3 length equals 14 residues. Germline V gene data show CDR1 as KGHSH and CDR2 as LQKENI. CDR3: CASSPDVTQGGYTF. The CDR3 nucleotides read TGTGCCAGCTCACCGGACGTCACCCAGGGAGGCTACACCTTC.

The rearrangement uses TRBV11-3 and TRBJ2-3, with 9 bases identical to TRBD2. The V segment lost 4 bases and the J segment 11 bases; nucleotides outside the gene matches: 4. This CDR3 contains 12 residues. Per the germline V gene, CDR1 is SGHNT and CDR2 is YENEEA. CDR3: CASSSQREEQYF. The CDR3 DNA reads as TGTGCCAGCAGCTCGCAGCGGGAGGAGCAGTATTTT. Full variable domain (missing parts from reference TRBV11-3 and TRBJ2-3): EAGVVQSPRYKIIEKKQPVAFWCNPISGHNTLYWYLQNLGQGPELLIRYENEEAVDDSQLPKDRFSAERLKGVDSTLKIQPAELGDSAVYLCASSSQREEQYFGPGTRLTVL.

Turning to this clone: Other nucleotide sequences from this sample produce the same CDR3. This chain connects TRBV28 to TRBJ1-2; TRBD1 aligns across 7 bases. Unmatched junction bases numbered 0, after V lost 3 bases and J lost 2 bases. The CDR3 has 13 residues. Per germline, CDR1 MDHEN and CDR2 SYDVKM. The CDR3, as DNA: TGTGCCAGCAGTTTGGGACAGAACTATGGCTACACCTTC. It specifies CASSLGQNYGYTF.

The CDR3 protein is CASSATTGEGETQYF. The CDR3 DNA reads as TGTGCCAGCAGCGCCACGACAGGGGAGGGAGAGACCCAGTACTTC. V and J are TRBV5-4 and TRBJ2-5; weak D call: TRBD1 (8 bases). Between the trimmed V and J ends, which lost 4 bases and 4 bases, there was a span of 17 bases. Germline V lookup: CDR1 SGHNT, CDR2 YYREEE (reference sequence). This CDR3 spans 15 amino acids.

The genes are TRBV9 and TRBJ2-1; 7 nucleotides line up with TRBD2. Germline lookup yields CDR1 SGDLS and CDR2 YYNGEE. This CDR3 has 18 amino acids. With V trimmed by 0 bases and J by 0 bases, 9 bases remained unmatched. The CDR3 region is CASSVAGEGGSSYNEQFF. The CDR3 DNA reads as TGTGCCAGCAGCGTAGCAGGAGAAGGCGGGAGCTCCTACAATGAGCAGTTCTTC.